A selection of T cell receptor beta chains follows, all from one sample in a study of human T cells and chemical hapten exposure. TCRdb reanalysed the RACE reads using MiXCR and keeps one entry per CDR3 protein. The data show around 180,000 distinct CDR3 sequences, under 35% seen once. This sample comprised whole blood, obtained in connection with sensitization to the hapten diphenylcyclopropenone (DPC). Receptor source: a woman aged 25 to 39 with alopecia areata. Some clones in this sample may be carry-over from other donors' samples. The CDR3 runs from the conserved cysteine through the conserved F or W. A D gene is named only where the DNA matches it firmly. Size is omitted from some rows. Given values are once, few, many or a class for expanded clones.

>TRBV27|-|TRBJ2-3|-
TGTGCCAGCACGGGGCCAGGGTCCACAGATACGCAGTATTTT
CASTGPGSTDTQYF
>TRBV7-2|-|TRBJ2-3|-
TGTGCCAGCAGCCCTGCAGGGCACAGGCGTAGCACAGATACGCAGTATTTT
CASSPAGHRRSTDTQYF
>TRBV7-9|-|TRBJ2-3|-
TGTGCCAGCAGCTCAGACGTAGATACGCAGTATTTT
CASSSDVDTQYF
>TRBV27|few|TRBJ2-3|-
TGTGCCAGCAGTATCCGTAAGAGCGCCGATACGCAGTATTTT
CASSIRKSADTQYF
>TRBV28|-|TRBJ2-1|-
TGTGCCAGCAGTATGCGGGTCCCTCACAATGAGCAGTTCTTC
CASSMRVPHNEQFF
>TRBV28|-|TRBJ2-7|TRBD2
TGTGCCAGCAGTGGGGGGGACGTTGGACACGACGAGCAGTACTTC
CASSGGDVGHDEQYF
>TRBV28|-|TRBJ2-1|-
TGTGCCAGCAGTTTAGGGTCTAGCCACAATGAGCAGTTCTTC
CASSLGSSHNEQFF
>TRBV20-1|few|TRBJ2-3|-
TGCAGTGCTAGTGTCGGCGGGGCGGGAGATACGCAGTATTTT
CSASVGGAGDTQYF
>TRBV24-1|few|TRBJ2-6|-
TGTGCCACCAGTGAGGAGGGGGCCAACGTCCTGACTTTC
CATSEEGANVLTF
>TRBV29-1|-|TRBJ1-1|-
TGCAGCGTTGAGGAGGGGCGCGCTTTCTTT
CSVEEGRAFF
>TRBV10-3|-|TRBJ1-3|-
TGTGCCATCAGTGGGCAGGAAACCTCTGGAAACACCATATATTTT
CAISGQETSGNTIYF
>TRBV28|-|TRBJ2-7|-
TGTGCCAGCAGTGGGTCCGTGGTCCGGGACGAGCAGTACTTC
CASSGSVVRDEQYF
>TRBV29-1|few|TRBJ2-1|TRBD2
TGCAGCGTTCGGACTAGCGGGCCTGAGCAGTTCTTC
CSVRTSGPEQFF
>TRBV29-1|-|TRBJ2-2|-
TGCAGCGTTGAAGTGCCCCCCAGCACCGGGGAGCTGTTTTTT
CSVEVPPSTGELFF
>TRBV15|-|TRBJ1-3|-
TGTGCCACCAGCAGAGGAGGGTCTCTCGGAAACACCATATATTTT
CATSRGGSLGNTIYF
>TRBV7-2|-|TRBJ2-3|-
TGTGCCAGCAGCGCCCGGACAGCCACAGATACGCAGTATTTT
CASSARTATDTQYF
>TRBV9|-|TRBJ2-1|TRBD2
TGTGCCAGCAGCGTTTACCAGAGACTAGCGGAGGACAATGAGCAGTTCTTC
CASSVYQRLAEDNEQFF
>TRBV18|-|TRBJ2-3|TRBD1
TGTGCCAGCTTACCCCCGGGACAGGGAACAGATACGCAGTATTTT
CASLPPGQGTDTQYF
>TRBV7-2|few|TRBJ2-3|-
TGTGCCAGCAGCTTACGGCCCTGGGATACGCAGTATTTT
CASSLRPWDTQYF
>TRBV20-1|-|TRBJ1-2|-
TGCAGTGCTAGTCTTCAGGCTAACTATGGCTACACCTTC
CSASLQANYGYTF
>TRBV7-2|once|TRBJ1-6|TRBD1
TGTGCCAGCAGCTTAGTTGGGACAGGGGGTTCACCCCTCCACTTT
CASSLVGTGGSPLHF
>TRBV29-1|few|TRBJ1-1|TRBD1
TGCAGCGGGACAGGGGGAGTTACTGAAGCTTTCTTT
CSGTGGVTEAFF
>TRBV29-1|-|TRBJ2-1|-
TGCAGCGTGGCAACTAGCCGATACAATGAGCAGTTCTTC
CSVATSRYNEQFF
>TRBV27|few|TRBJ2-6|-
TGTGCCAGCAGTTTACACAGTAGCGCTGGGGCCAACGTCCTGACTTTC
CASSLHSSAGANVLTF
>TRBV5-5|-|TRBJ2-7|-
TGTGCCAGCAGTCCGGGACCTGAGCAGTACTTC
CASSPGPEQYF
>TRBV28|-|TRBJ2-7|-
TGTGCCAGCAGTTTATGGGGGCCCTACGAGCAGTACTTC
CASSLWGPYEQYF